This TCR beta chain appears in the sequencing data of a study of blood T cell repertoires in COVID-19. Study-wide context: The study drew acute and convalescent COVID-19 samples from the United States, Italy and Spain. Nucleic acid was either cDNA or gDNA, and it came from T cells, B-cell-depleted T cells, or PBMCs.

Per the original methods: For nucleated cells, counts were estimated from reference gene primer amplification. Generated by immunoSEQ multiplex PCR, the TCRdb table keeps only in-frame clones and is missing some. The V and J calls and clone size come from that table; D and trimming were worked out from the DNA. The sample carries over 120,000 clones, over 80% recorded once. Germline CDR1 is SNHLY and CDR2 is FYNNEI. The trim removed 3 bases at V and 4 bases at J, leaving 2 bases unmatched. The CDR3 extends over 15 amino acids. On this clone itself: The same CDR3 arises from other DNA sequences in this sample as well.

This clonotype was sampled from a woman between 50 and 59 years old with acute or convalescent COVID-19. The rearrangement links TRBV2 to TRBJ2-1; 11 bases agree with TRBD2. Source material: peripheral blood. CDR3 in amino acids: CASSETSGAYNEQFF. The CDR3 DNA follows: TGTGCCAGCAGTGAGACTAGCGGGGCGTACAATGAGCAGTTCTTC.